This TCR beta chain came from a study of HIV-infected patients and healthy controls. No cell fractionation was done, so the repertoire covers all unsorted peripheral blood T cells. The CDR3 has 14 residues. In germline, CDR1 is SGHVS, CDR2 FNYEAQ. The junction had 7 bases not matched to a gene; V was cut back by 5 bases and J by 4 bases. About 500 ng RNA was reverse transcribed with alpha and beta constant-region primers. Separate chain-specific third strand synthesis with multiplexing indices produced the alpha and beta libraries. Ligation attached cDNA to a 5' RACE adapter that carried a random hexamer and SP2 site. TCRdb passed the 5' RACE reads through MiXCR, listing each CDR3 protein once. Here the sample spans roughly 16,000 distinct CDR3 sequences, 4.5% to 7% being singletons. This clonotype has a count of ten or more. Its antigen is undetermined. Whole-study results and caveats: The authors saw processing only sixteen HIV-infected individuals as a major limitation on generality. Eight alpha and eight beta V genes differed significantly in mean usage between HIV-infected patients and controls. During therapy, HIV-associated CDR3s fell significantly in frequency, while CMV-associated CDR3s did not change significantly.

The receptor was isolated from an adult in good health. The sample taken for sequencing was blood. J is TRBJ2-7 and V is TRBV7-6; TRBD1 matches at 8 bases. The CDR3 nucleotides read TGTGCCAGCAGCCCAGGACAGGGTGGGTACGAGCAGTACTTC. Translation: CASSPGQGGYEQYF.